What follows are 29 T cell receptor beta chains derived from one specimen sequenced in a study of OX40 agonist ivuxolimab in advanced cancers. The library was prepared using the immunoSEQ multiplex PCR assay. The immuneACCESS repertoire file appears here via TCRdb, limited to in-frame rearrangements. These files lack a portion of the clones; in checked studies, under half of the deficit traces to unresolved V genes, and the cause of the others is not known. The sample table records approximately 60,000 clones; more than 70% of these occur just once. Just under 7% of the sample rests with the top ten. The sample was CD4+ or CD8+ T cells sorted from blood, taken in a trial of the OX40 agonist ivuxolimab. The receptors originated from an adult with an advanced solid tumor such as melanoma, head and neck, liver or kidney cancer.

V and J are TRBV28 and TRBJ1-2; TRBD1 matches 7 bases. Germline V gene sequence: CDR1 MDHEN, CDR2 SYDVKM. The J segment lost 2 bases and the V segment lost 7 bases, leaving 10 bases of the junction unmatched. The CDR3 runs to 15 residues. The CDR3, as DNA: TGTGCCAGCATCCCAGGGGACAGACGCAACTATGGCTACACCTTC. Its protein is CASIPGDRRNYGYTF.

This clone is a singleton in its sample. The rearrangement links TRBV2 to TRBJ2-1, with D perhaps TRBD1 (5 bases). The V end lost 1 base, the J end lost 8 bases, and 15 bases lay between the germline ends. This CDR3 is built from 15 residues. CDR1 and CDR2 (germline): SNHLY, FYNNEI. CDR3 in DNA: TGTGCCAGCAGTGAAGACGGACAAGGGCTCCATGAGCAGTTCTTC. This gives the protein CASSEDGQGLHEQFF.

The chain combines TRBV5-1 with TRBJ1-2, with a weak D call TRBD1 (5 bases). The ends were cut back, 1 base at V and 2 bases at J, with 15 bases in the middle. This CDR3 has 16 amino acids. Germline lookup yields CDR1 SGHRS and CDR2 YFSETQ. In DNA form, the CDR3 reads TGCGCCAGCAGCTTGAGCAACCTGGGACGGAACTATGGCTACACCTTC. Protein sequence: CASSLSNLGRNYGYTF.

The rearrangement uses TRBV30 and TRBJ2-5; D might be TRBD1 (6 bases). V lost 5 bases and J 6 bases, leaving 22 bases between the germline ends. The CDR3 is 15 amino acids. Looked up from germline, CDR1 is GTSNPN and CDR2 is SVGIG (reference sequence). CDR3 region: CAWGNWGRFRKTQYF. The DNA for the CDR3 is TGTGCCTGGGGGAATTGGGGGCGATTTCGGAAGACCCAGTACTTC.

The V gene is TRBV19, the J gene TRBJ1-1; no reliable D call. This CDR3 is built from 14 residues. CDR1 and CDR2 from the germline V gene are LNHDA and SQIVND (reference sequence). Trimming pared 6 bases from V and 4 bases from J, leaving 15 bases between. In DNA form, the CDR3 reads TGTGCCAGTAGACCCCGGCGGGAGGGCACTGAAGCTTTCTTT. Amino acid sequence: CASRPRREGTEAFF.

The genes are TRBV28 and TRBJ1-1; possibly TRBD1 for D (6 bases). Germline CDR1 and CDR2: MDHEN and SYDVKM. The CDR3 runs to 12 residues. V shed 5 bases and J shed 7 bases, with 11 bases lying between them. CDR3 amino acids: CASSLQQGEAFF. For the CDR3, the DNA is TGTGCCAGCAGTCTGCAACAGGGTGAAGCTTTCTTT.

The J gene is TRBJ2-7, the V gene TRBV19; D possibly corresponds to TRBD1 (6 bases). This CDR3 has 13 amino acids. Trimming stripped 3 bases from V and 5 bases from J, with 11 bases between. Germline lookup yields CDR1 LNHDA and CDR2 SQIVND (reference sequence). The DNA for the CDR3 is TGTGCCAGTAGTATTCCACAGGGACACGAGCAGTACTTC. It codes for CASSIPQGHEQYF.

This clone was counted a few times. The chain is built from TRBV6-4 and TRBJ1-3, with D possibly being TRBD1 (5 bases). Germline values: CDR1 MRHNA, CDR2 SNTAGT. This CDR3 has 15 amino acids. The V end lost 3 bases, the J end lost 0 bases, and 9 bases lay between the germline ends. CDR3 sequence reads: CASSEGRYSGNTIYF. In DNA, the CDR3 is TGTGCCAGCAGTGAGGGACGTTACTCTGGAAACACCATATATTTT.

This sequence joins TRBV18 and TRBJ1-2, with TRBD1 matching 9 bases. The CDR3 is 16 residues long. Germline trimming cut 2 bases from V and 4 bases from J; bases unmatched to any gene: 8. Germline CDR1 KGHSH, CDR2 LQKENI. CDR3 in amino acids: CASSPMGTGKFYGYTF. Written as DNA, the CDR3 is TGTGCCAGCTCACCAATGGGGACAGGGAAGTTCTATGGCTACACCTTC.

The chain is built from TRBV19 and TRBJ1-2; TRBD1 matches at 9 bases. CDR1 is LNHDA, CDR2 SQIVND, per germline (reference sequence). The V segment lost 9 bases and the J segment 4 bases; nucleotides outside the gene matches: 6. The CDR3 runs to 13 residues. The CDR3 DNA sequence: TGTGCCAGCCGTTTGGACAGGGGCTATGGCTACACCTTC. This translates into CASRLDRGYGYTF.

The V call is TRBV6-1, the J call TRBJ2-1; no clear D. V lost 8 bases to trimming and J lost 6 bases, with 14 bases between them. The CDR3 is 13 amino acids. CDR1 is MNHNS and CDR2 is SASEGT in the germline V gene. CDR3 amino acids: CASQAKLGNEQFF. Written as DNA, the CDR3 is TGTGCCAGCCAAGCCAAATTAGGCAATGAGCAGTTCTTC.

V and J are TRBV6-6 and TRBJ2-7; TRBD2 matches at 7 bases. Germline CDR1 and CDR2: MNHNY and SVGAGI (reference sequence). Losses at the gene ends were 0 bases for V and 4 bases for J; bases not matched to a gene: 6. The CDR3 runs 15 residues. The CDR3 sequence is CASSYSYAGEYEQYF. The CDR3 bases are TGTGCCAGCAGTTACTCGTACGCGGGAGAATACGAGCAGTACTTC.

The chain combines TRBV6-6 with TRBJ1-2; TRBD1 matches at 8 bases. Germline values: CDR1 MNHNY, CDR2 SVGAGI (reference sequence). The CDR3 length is 14 residues. J lost 5 bases, V lost 5 bases, and 7 bases had no gene match. The CDR3 sequence: CASSTQGGFYGYTF. The CDR3, as DNA: TGTGCCAGCAGTACACAGGGGGGATTTTATGGCTACACCTTC.

The J gene is TRBJ1-2, the V gene TRBV7-9; a possible D gene is TRBD1 (6 bases). The CDR3 runs 13 residues. Trimming left V 5 bases short and J 1 base short, with 8 bases between. Germline lookup yields CDR1 SEHNR and CDR2 FQNEAQ (reference sequence). The CDR3 spells CASSTGNNYGYTF. For the CDR3, the DNA is TGTGCCAGCAGCACAGGGAATAACTATGGCTACACCTTC.

This clone was found a few times. V usage is TRBV19 and J usage is TRBJ1-5, with 9 bases matching TRBD1. The ends lost 5 bases at V and 3 bases at J; junction bases unmatched: 11. Per the germline V gene, CDR1 is LNHDA and CDR2 is SQIVND (reference sequence). This CDR3 is 17 amino acids long. The CDR3 region has the DNA TGTGCCAGTAGTTACGCCGGGACAGGGAGTTCCAATCAGCCCCAGCATTTT. This gives the protein CASSYAGTGSSNQPQHF.

The rearrangement uses TRBV25-1 and TRBJ1-2, with a tentative D call TRBD1 (6 bases). The germline V gene has CDR1 MGHDK and CDR2 SYGVNS. Deletions cut 4 bases from V and 7 bases from J, with 10 bases between. This CDR3 comprises 12 residues. This chain's CDR3 is CASSAGALGYTF. The CDR3 nucleotides read TGTGCCAGCAGTGCAGGGGCGCTTGGCTACACCTTC.

This chain uses TRBV7-2 with TRBJ2-5; a possible D gene is TRBD1 (5 bases). Germline V gives CDR1 SGHTA, CDR2 FQGNSA. V was cut by 3 bases and J by 5 bases, with 16 bases left in between. This CDR3 is 15 amino acids long. CDR3 sequence: CASSFKRLKGETQYF. CDR3 bases: TGTGCCAGCAGCTTCAAGCGCTTAAAGGGGGAGACCCAGTACTTC.

The chain carries TRBV28 and TRBJ1-4; maybe TRBD1 (5 bases). The V end lost 6 bases, the J end lost 4 bases, and 18 bases lay between the germline ends. Per the germline V gene, CDR1 is MDHEN and CDR2 is SYDVKM. The CDR3 extends over 16 amino acids. The CDR3 DNA reads TGTGCCAGCAGCGTCCCTCTTTACAGGAATAATGAAAAACTGTTTTTT. Amino acid sequence: CASSVPLYRNNEKLFF.

This clone was seen a single time. The chain combines TRBV5-1 with TRBJ1-6, with TRBD1 identical over 7 bases. The germline V gene has CDR1 SGHRS and CDR2 YFSETQ. Losses at the gene ends were 4 bases for V and 0 bases for J; bases not matched to a gene: 4. The CDR3 is 16 amino acids. The CDR3 here is CASSTRDSSYNSPLHF. The CDR3 DNA sequence: TGCGCCAGCAGCACCCGGGACAGCTCCTATAATTCACCCCTCCACTTT.

This rearrangement joins TRBV9 to TRBJ1-4; tentatively, D is TRBD1 (6 bases). Trimming stripped 2 bases from V and 3 bases from J, with 17 bases between. The CDR3 has 17 amino acids. Looked up from germline, CDR1 is SGDLS and CDR2 is YYNGEE. The chain's CDR3 is CASSVAPGGAANEKLFF. CDR3 in DNA: TGTGCCAGCAGCGTTGCACCCGGGGGCGCGGCTAATGAAAAACTGTTTTTT. The complete variable domain, with remaining parts taken from reference TRBV9 and TRBJ1-4, reads DSGVTQTPKHLITATGQRVTLRCSPRSGDLSVYWYQQSLDQGLQFLIQYYNGEERAKGNILERFSAQQFPDLHSELNLSSLELGDSALYFCASSVAPGGAANEKLFFGSGTQLSVL.

The genes are TRBV30 and TRBJ1-2; TRBD1 might be the D (6 bases). With 4 bases removed from V and 3 bases from J, the gap between germline ends came to 9 bases. Germline assignment: CDR1 GTSNPN and CDR2 SVGIG (reference sequence). The CDR3 length is 12 residues. CDR3 in amino acids: CAWNRVDYGYTF. The DNA of the CDR3 is TGTGCCTGGAACAGGGTAGACTATGGCTACACCTTC.

The CDR3 sequence: CASSQPPGNTIYF. CDR3 coding DNA: TGTGCCAGCAGCCAACCCCCAGGAAACACCATATATTTT. The V call is TRBV4-2, the J call TRBJ1-3; D is undetermined. This CDR3 spans 13 amino acids. Trimming stripped 2 bases from V and 4 bases from J, with 6 bases between. Germline V gene sequence: CDR1 LGHNA, CDR2 YNFKEQ.

The chain has TRBV28 and TRBJ2-7, with 10 bases matching TRBD2. The CDR3 contains 15 residues. The ends lost 4 bases at V and 2 bases at J; junction bases unmatched: 5. In germline, CDR1 is MDHEN, CDR2 SYDVKM. The CDR3 nucleotides are TGTGCCAGCAGTTCATCCACTAGCGGGACCTACGAGCAGTACTTC. Translation gives CASSSSTSGTYEQYF.

The chain has TRBV28 and TRBJ2-4; D uncertain. CDR3 length: 14 residues. In germline, CDR1 is MDHEN, CDR2 SYDVKM. Between the trimmed V and J ends, which lost 8 bases and 0 bases, there was a span of 11 bases. CDR3 amino acids: CASGKTVAKNIQYF. The DNA for the CDR3 is TGTGCCAGCGGCAAGACGGTAGCCAAAAACATTCAGTACTTC.

The rearrangement joins TRBV18 to TRBJ1-1, with a weak D call TRBD1 (6 bases). V was shortened by 3 bases and J by 3 bases, with 14 bases between the two germline ends. Germline V CDR1 and CDR2: KGHSH, LQKENI. The CDR3 covers 15 residues. DNA for the CDR3: TGTGCCAGCTCACCCTGGGGGCGGGCGGACACTGAAGCTTTCTTT. Amino acid sequence: CASSPWGRADTEAFF.

The chain uses TRBV19 and TRBJ2-1, with 9 bases matching TRBD2. V lost 1 base and J lost 12; bases outside the gene matches: 4. Germline values: CDR1 LNHDA, CDR2 SQIVND (reference sequence). CDR3 length equals 13 residues. CDR3 nucleotide sequence: TGTGCCAGTAGTATAGGACAAGCGGGAGGGCAGTTCTTC. Its translation: CASSIGQAGGQFF.

The chain is built from TRBV19 and TRBJ2-3; 12 nucleotides agree with TRBD2. The CDR3 has 13 residues. Per the germline V gene, CDR1 is LNHDA and CDR2 is SQIVND (reference sequence). The V gene end was trimmed by 5 bases and the J gene end by 8 bases; junction bases not matched to a gene: 2. The CDR3 loop reads CASSLTSGSTQYF. Here the CDR3 DNA reads TGTGCCAGTAGTTTGACTAGCGGGAGTACGCAGTATTTT.

The V and J genes are TRBV29-1 and TRBJ2-7, with 9 bases identical to TRBD1. V dropped 5 bases and J dropped 6; count of bases not matched to a gene: 8. The CDR3 spans 13 residues. The V gene's germline CDR1 is SQVTM and CDR2 ANQGSEA. CDR3 loop: CSVKGQGISEQYF. The CDR3 DNA is TGCAGCGTTAAAGGACAGGGGATTAGCGAGCAGTACTTC.

The chain combines TRBV6-1 with TRBJ2-5, with 7 bases that match TRBD2. V gave up 1 base and J gave up 4 bases; unmatched junction bases: 3. The CDR3 runs to 14 residues. Germline V gene data show CDR1 as MNHNS and CDR2 as SASEGT. As DNA, the CDR3 is TGTGCCAGCAGTGAAGTAGGGAGGGGAGAGACCCAGTACTTC. It translates to CASSEVGRGETQYF.